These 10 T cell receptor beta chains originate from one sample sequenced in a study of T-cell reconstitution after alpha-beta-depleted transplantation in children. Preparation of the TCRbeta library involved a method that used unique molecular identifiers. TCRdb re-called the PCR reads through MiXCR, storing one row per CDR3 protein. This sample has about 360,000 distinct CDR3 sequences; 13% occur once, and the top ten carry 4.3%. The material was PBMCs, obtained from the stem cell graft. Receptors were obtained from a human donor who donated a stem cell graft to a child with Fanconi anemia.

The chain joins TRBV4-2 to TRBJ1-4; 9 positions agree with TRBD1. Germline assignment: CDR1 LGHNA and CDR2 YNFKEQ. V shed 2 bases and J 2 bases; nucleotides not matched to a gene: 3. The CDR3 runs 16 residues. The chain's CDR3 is CASSQTGGGTNEKLFF. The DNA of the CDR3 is TGTGCCAGCAGCCAAACAGGGGGCGGCACTAATGAAAAACTGTTTTTT.

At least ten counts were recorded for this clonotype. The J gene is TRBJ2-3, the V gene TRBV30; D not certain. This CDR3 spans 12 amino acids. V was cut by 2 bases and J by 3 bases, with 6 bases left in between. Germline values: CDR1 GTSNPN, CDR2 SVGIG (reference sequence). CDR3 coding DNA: TGTGCCTGGAGTACAGAGACAGATACGCAGTATTTT. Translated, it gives CAWSTETDTQYF.

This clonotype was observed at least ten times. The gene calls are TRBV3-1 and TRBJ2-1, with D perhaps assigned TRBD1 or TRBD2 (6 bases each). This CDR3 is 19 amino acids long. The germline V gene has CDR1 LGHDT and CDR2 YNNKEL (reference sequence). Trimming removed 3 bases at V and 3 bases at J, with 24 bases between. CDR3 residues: CASSHLPGLSEGGYNEQFF. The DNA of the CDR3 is TGTGCCAGCAGCCATCTCCCGGGGCTGAGTGAGGGGGGCTACAATGAGCAGTTCTTC.

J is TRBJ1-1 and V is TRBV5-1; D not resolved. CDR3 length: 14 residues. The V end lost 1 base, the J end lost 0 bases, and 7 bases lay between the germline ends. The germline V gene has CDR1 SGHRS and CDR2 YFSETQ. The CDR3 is CASSLMPLNTEAFF. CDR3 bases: TGCGCCAGCAGCTTGATGCCGTTGAACACTGAAGCTTTCTTT.

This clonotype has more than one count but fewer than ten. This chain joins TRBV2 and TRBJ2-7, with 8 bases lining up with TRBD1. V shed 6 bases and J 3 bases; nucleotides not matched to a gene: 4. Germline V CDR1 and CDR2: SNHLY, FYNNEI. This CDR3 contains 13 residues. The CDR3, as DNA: TGTGCCAGCAGGACAGGGGCAAACTACGAGCAGTACGTC. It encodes CASRTGANYEQYV.

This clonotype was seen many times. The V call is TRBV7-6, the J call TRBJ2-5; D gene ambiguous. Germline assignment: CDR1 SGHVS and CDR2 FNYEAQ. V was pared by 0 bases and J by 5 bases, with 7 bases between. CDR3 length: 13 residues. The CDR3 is CASSLASAETQYF. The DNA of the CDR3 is TGTGCCAGCAGCTTAGCGTCCGCTGAGACCCAGTACTTC. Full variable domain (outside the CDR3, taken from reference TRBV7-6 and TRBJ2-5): GAGVSQSPRYKVTKRGQDVALRCDPISGHVSLYWYRQALGQGPEFLTYFNYEAQQDKSGLPNDRFSAERPEGSISTLTIQRTEQRDSAMYRCASSLASAETQYFGPGTRLLVL.

In DNA, the CDR3 is TGCGCCAGCAGCCGGACCGCCGGACAGGGAGGAGTCGAGACCCAGTACTTC. It codes for CASSRTAGQGGVETQYF. The rearrangement joins TRBV5-1 to TRBJ2-5, with TRBD1 identical over 8 bases. The V and J ends lost 4 bases and 5 bases, in that order; junction bases with no gene match: 16. The CDR3 contains 17 residues. Germline values: CDR1 SGHRS, CDR2 YFSETQ. Drawing the rest from reference TRBV5-1 and TRBJ2-5, the complete variable domain is KAGVTQTPRYLIKTRGQQVTLSCSPISGHRSVSWYQQTPGQGLQFLFEYFSETQRNKGNFPGRFSGRQFSNSRSEMNVSTLELGDSALYLCASSRTAGQGGVETQYFGPGTRLLVL.

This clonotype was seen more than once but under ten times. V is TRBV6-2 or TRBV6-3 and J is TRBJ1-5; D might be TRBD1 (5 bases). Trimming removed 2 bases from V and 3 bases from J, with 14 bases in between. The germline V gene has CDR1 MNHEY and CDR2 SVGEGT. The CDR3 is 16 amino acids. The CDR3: CASSYEGHLSNQPQHF. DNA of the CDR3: TGTGCCAGCAGTTACGAGGGGCACCTCTCCAATCAGCCCCAGCATTTT.

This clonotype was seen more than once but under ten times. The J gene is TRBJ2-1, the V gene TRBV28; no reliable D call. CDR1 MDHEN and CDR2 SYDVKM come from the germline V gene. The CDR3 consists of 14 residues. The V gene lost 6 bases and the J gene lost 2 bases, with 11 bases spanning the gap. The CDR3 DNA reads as TGTGCCAGCAGCCCCCTCCAGGCCTACAATGAGCAGTTCTTC. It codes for CASSPLQAYNEQFF. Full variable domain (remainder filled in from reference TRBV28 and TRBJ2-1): DVKVTQSSRYLVKRTGEKVFLECVQDMDHENMFWYRQDPGLGLRLIYFSYDVKMKEKGDIPEGYSVSREKKERFSLILESASTNQTSMYLCASSPLQAYNEQFFGPGTRLTVL.

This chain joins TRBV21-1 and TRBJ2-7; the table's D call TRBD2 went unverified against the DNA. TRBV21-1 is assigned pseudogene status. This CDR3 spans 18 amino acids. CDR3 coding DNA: TGTGCCAGCAGCAAAGACGGACTAGCGGGTAGTAGCTCCTACGAGCAGTACGTC. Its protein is CASSKDGLAGSSSYEQYV.